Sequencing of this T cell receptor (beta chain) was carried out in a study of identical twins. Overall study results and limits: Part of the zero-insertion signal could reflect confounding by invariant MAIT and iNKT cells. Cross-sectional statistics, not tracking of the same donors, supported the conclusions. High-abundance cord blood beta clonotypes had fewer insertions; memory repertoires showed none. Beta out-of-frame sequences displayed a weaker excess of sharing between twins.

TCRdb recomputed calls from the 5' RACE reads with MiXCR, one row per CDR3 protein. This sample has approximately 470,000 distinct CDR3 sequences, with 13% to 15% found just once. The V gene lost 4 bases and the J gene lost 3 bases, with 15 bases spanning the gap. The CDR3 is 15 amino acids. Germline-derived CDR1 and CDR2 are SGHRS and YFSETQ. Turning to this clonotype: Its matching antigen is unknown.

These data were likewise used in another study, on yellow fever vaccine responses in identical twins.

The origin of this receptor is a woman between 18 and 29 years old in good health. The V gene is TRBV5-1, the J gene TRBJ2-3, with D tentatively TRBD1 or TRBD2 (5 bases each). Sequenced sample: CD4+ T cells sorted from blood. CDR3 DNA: TGCGCCAGCAGCGCGGCAGGGAGTGTTACAGATACGCAGTATTTT. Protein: CASSAAGSVTDTQYF.